Below, one T cell receptor (beta chain) is given with its context. What it binds is unknown. Time point reported: proximal margin of the surgical specimen (macroscopically non-inflamed). Germline CDR1 SQVTM, CDR2 ANQGSEA. Deletions cut 3 bases from V and 3 bases from J, with 8 bases between. The CDR3 loop spans 13 amino acids. This sample is drawn from a study of T cell repertoires in ileal Crohn's disease. TCRdb's copy holds only in-frame clones and misses some; the assay was immunoSEQ multiplex PCR. This sample carries 4,500 to 6,500 clones, around 90% of them seen once, and the ten largest clones take 4% to 4.5%. Study results and caveats: Clonal expansions were more frequent in active smokers than non-smokers at surgery.

The sequence was collected from an adult with Crohn's disease. The specimen sequenced was ileal tissue. The chain uses TRBV29-1 and TRBJ1-4; D call uncertain. The chain's CDR3 is CSVELTPNEKLFF. CDR3 DNA: TGCAGCGTTGAGTTGACACCTAATGAAAAACTGTTTTTT.